These 24 T cell receptor beta chains came from one sample sequenced in a study of cytomegalovirus exposure and HLA in healthy donors. This PCR relied on a set of 60 Vbeta primers and 13 Jbeta primers. The repertoire was sequenced with immunoSEQ multiplex PCR; TCRdb's copy has only in-frame clones and lacks some. The sample yields approximately 110,000 clones, more than 60% seen once. The sample consisted of PBMCs. All receptors derive from a woman aged 55-70 years in good health and CMV-seropositive.

The chain couples TRBV9 to TRBJ1-1, with 10 nucleotides matching TRBD1. CDR3 size: 16 residues. V lost 3 bases, J lost 2 bases, and 7 bases stayed unmatched. The germline V gene encodes CDR1 SGDLS and CDR2 YYNGEE. The CDR3 reads CASSDLRQGANTEAFF. The CDR3 coding sequence is TGTGCCAGCAGCGACCTCCGACAGGGGGCAAACACTGAAGCTTTCTTT.

The chain has TRBV5-1 and TRBJ2-3; D gene uncertain. The CDR3 contains 12 residues. V was cut by 4 bases and J by 0 bases, with 3 bases left in between. Per the germline V gene, CDR1 is SGHRS and CDR2 is YFSETQ. The CDR3 DNA sequence: TGCGCCAGCAGCCTAAGCACAGATACGCAGTATTTT. Amino acid sequence: CASSLSTDTQYF.

This clone was found once. The chain uses TRBV5-1 and TRBJ2-5; 8 bases align to TRBD1. The germline CDR1 and CDR2 sequences are SGHRS and YFSETQ. The CDR3 loop spans 15 amino acids. The V and J ends lost 4 bases and 4 bases, in that order; junction bases with no gene match: 9. CDR3: CASSGDRSRGETQYF. The DNA of the CDR3 is TGCGCCAGCAGCGGGGACAGGAGCCGAGGAGAGACCCAGTACTTC.

The chain uses TRBV27 and TRBJ2-6; D is possibly TRBD1 (5 bases). Looked up from germline, CDR1 is MNHEY and CDR2 is SMNVEV (reference sequence). There are 15 residues in the CDR3. The V end was cut by 5 bases, the J end by 0 bases, with 8 bases between. CDR3 DNA sequence: TGTGCCAGCAGTCCCAGGGCCTCTGGGGCCAACGTCCTGACTTTC. It is translated as CASSPRASGANVLTF.

This clone was counted between two and nine times. The chain employs TRBV4-3 and TRBJ2-1; 12 positions agree with TRBD2. The CDR3 has 19 residues. Germline CDR1 LGHNA, CDR2 YSLEER. V lost 0 bases to trimming and J lost 5 bases; unmatched junction nucleotides: 11. CDR3 DNA: TGCGCCAGCAGCCAAGATAGGACTAGCGGGATGTCCCCTAACAATGAGCAGTTCTTC. This codes for CASSQDRTSGMSPNNEQFF.

J is TRBJ1-2 and V is TRBV5-8; TRBD1 might be the D (6 bases). The CDR3 has 14 amino acids. Germline values: CDR1 SGHTS, CDR2 YDEGEE. Trimming stripped 0 bases from V and 8 bases from J, with 14 bases between. In DNA, the CDR3 is TGTGCCAGCAGCTTGGGACAGGCATTCGAGGGCTACACCTTC. This sequence encodes CASSLGQAFEGYTF.

The chain carries TRBV7-2 and TRBJ2-1, with 11 bases aligning to TRBD2. J gave up 5 bases and V 7 bases, and 7 bases lay outside the gene matches. The CDR3 length is 15 residues. The germline gives CDR1 SGHTA, CDR2 FQGNSA. The CDR3 sequence: CASTLGLAADNEQFF. The DNA of the CDR3 is TGTGCCAGCACCCTGGGACTAGCGGCCGACAATGAGCAGTTCTTC.

The rearrangement links TRBV30 to TRBJ2-3, with 8 bases fitting TRBD2. V was pared by 0 bases and J by 0 bases, with 2 bases of the junction left unmatched. Germline loops: CDR1 GTSNPN, CDR2 SVGIG (reference sequence). The CDR3 contains 15 residues. CDR3 sequence reads: CAWSVIAGSTDTQYF. CDR3 in DNA: TGTGCCTGGAGTGTAATAGCGGGGAGCACAGATACGCAGTATTTT.

The CDR3 loop reads CASSLNGGEETQYF. In nucleotides, the CDR3 is TGTGCCAGCAGCTTAAACGGGGGGGAAGAGACCCAGTACTTC. The V call is TRBV7-2, the J call TRBJ2-5; the match to TRBD2 covers 8 bases. The length of the CDR3 is 14 residues. Trimming took 2 bases from V and 3 from J; bases not matched to a gene: 2. Per the germline V gene, CDR1 is SGHTA and CDR2 is FQGNSA.

The CDR3 DNA follows: TGTGCCAGCAGTTACTCCCAGGGTGCTAATGAAAAACTGTTTTTT. Translation: CASSYSQGANEKLFF. The chain is built from TRBV6-5 and TRBJ1-4; TRBD1 might be the D (5 bases). The germline gives CDR1 MNHEY, CDR2 SVGAGI. With 0 bases removed from V and 3 bases from J, the gap between germline ends came to 8 bases. There are 15 residues in the CDR3.

This clone was counted between two and nine times. This chain connects TRBV30 to TRBJ1-5; 9 bases are shared with TRBD1. There are 13 residues in the CDR3. V lost 5 bases, J lost 5 bases, and 4 bases stayed unmatched. Germline V gene data show CDR1 as GTSNPN and CDR2 as SVGIG (reference sequence). DNA for the CDR3: TGTGCCTGGGCACAGGGGGCCGATCAGCCCCAGCATTTT. This translates into CAWAQGADQPQHF.

The J gene is TRBJ2-4, the V gene TRBV6-1; D not resolved. The germline gives CDR1 MNHNS, CDR2 SASEGT. The length of the CDR3 is 13 residues. The ends were cut back, 6 bases at V and 10 bases at J, with 16 bases in the middle. This CDR3 reads CASRAIRLGIQYF. CDR3 in DNA: TGTGCCAGCAGGGCGATTCGACTCGGAATTCAGTACTTC.

This chain links TRBV6-4 with TRBJ2-6; no firm D call. With 1 base removed from V and 0 bases from J, the gap between germline ends came to 4 bases. CDR1 and CDR2 from the germline V gene are MRHNA and SNTAGT. The CDR3 runs 15 residues. The CDR3 region has the DNA TGTGCCAGCAGTGACTATAGCTCTGGGGCCAACGTCCTGACTTTC. Amino acids: CASSDYSSGANVLTF.

The V gene is TRBV2, the J gene TRBJ2-2, with a possible D match to TRBD2 (5 bases). The CDR3 is 12 residues long. Trimming removed 7 bases at V and 8 bases at J, with 11 bases between. Germline V CDR1 and CDR2: SNHLY, FYNNEI. The CDR3 loop reads CASNRGLGELFF. The CDR3 nucleotides read TGTGCCAGCAACCGGGGTCTTGGGGAGCTGTTTTTT.

V usage is TRBV21-1 and J usage is TRBJ2-7; TRBD2, as called in the table, went unchecked against the DNA. TRBV21-1 constitutes a pseudogene. CDR3 length equals 11 residues. The CDR3 sequence: CASQGGCEQYF. CDR3 in DNA: TGTGCCAGCCAGGGAGGCTGCGAGCAGTACTTC.

The V gene is TRBV6-1, the J gene TRBJ2-4; possibly TRBD1 for D (5 bases). The CDR3 has 15 amino acids. V was pared by 8 bases and J by 0 bases, with 14 bases between. CDR1 and CDR2 (germline): MNHNS, SASEGT. CDR3 in DNA: TGTGCCAGCCAACAGGAAAATTTAGCCAAAAACATTCAGTACTTC. Its protein is CASQQENLAKNIQYF.

This clone was detected only a few times. The rearrangement uses TRBV19 and TRBJ1-5, with 7 bases identical to TRBD1. The CDR3 sequence is 13 residues long. V shed 11 bases and J 6 bases; nucleotides not matched to a gene: 10. The germline gives CDR1 LNHDA, CDR2 SQIVND (reference sequence). The CDR3 loop reads CASQDRLRQPQHF. In DNA form, the CDR3 reads TGTGCCTCTCAGGACAGGCTGCGTCAGCCCCAGCATTTT.

This clone occurred once. The V and J genes are TRBV6-1 and TRBJ1-3, with D uncertain. This CDR3 has 18 residues. V gave up 0 bases and J gave up 0 bases, with 15 bases separating them. Germline-derived CDR1 and CDR2 are MNHNS and SASEGT. The CDR3 DNA sequence: TGTGCCAGCAGTGAAGCGCTTCAGAGGGTTTACTCTGGAAACACCATATATTTT. This sequence encodes CASSEALQRVYSGNTIYF.

The V and J genes are TRBV9 and TRBJ1-2; 9 bases are shared with TRBD1. Germline V gene sequence: CDR1 SGDLS, CDR2 YYNGEE. CDR3 length equals 14 residues. The ends lost 8 bases at V and 5 bases at J; junction bases unmatched: 10. The CDR3 here is CASSYRDREYGYTF. CDR3 nucleotide sequence: TGTGCCAGTAGCTATCGGGACAGGGAATATGGCTACACCTTC. Full variable domain (remainder filled in from reference TRBV9 and TRBJ1-2): DSGVTQTPKHLITATGQRVTLRCSPRSGDLSVYWYQQSLDQGLQFLIQYYNGEERAKGNILERFSAQQFPDLHSELNLSSLELGDSALYFCASSYRDREYGYTFGSGTRLTVV.

In this sample, this clone turned up a few times. This sequence joins TRBV6-1 and TRBJ1-5; D uncertain. Trimming left V 8 bases short and J 6 bases short, with 14 bases between. The CDR3 has 13 residues. Germline V CDR1 and CDR2: MNHNS, SASEGT. CDR3 sequence reads: CASLLYRGQPQHF. The CDR3 DNA reads as TGTGCCAGCTTGTTGTATAGAGGTCAGCCCCAGCATTTT.

V and J are TRBV29-1 and TRBJ2-1, with D unclear. The CDR3 runs to 14 residues. Germline lookup yields CDR1 SQVTM and CDR2 ANQGSEA. The V and J ends lost 3 bases and 4 bases respectively, with 13 bases between them. The CDR3 DNA sequence: TGCAGCGTTGACCCCTCAGGTCCATACAATGAGCAGTTCTTC. Translating gives CSVDPSGPYNEQFF.

The rearrangement joins TRBV7-9 to TRBJ1-2, with TRBD1 identical over 7 bases. The V gene's germline CDR1 is SEHNR and CDR2 FQNEAQ (reference sequence). V dropped 3 bases and J dropped 8; count of bases not matched to a gene: 9. This CDR3 has 14 residues. The CDR3 region is CASSLSDRRGGYTF. CDR3 DNA: TGTGCCAGCAGCTTGTCGGACAGGAGAGGAGGCTACACCTTC.

The V gene is TRBV29-1, the J gene TRBJ2-2; weak D call: TRBD2 (5 bases). The germline CDR1 and CDR2 sequences are SQVTM and ANQGSEA. Deletions cut 6 bases from V and 9 bases from J, with 20 bases between. The CDR3 consists of 14 residues. The CDR3 bases are TGCAGCGTCTCGACGGGCCGGGGTGGGCGGGAGCTGTTTTTT. It encodes CSVSTGRGGRELFF.

CDR3 loop: CASSRTGAGAYEQYF. Written as DNA, the CDR3 is TGTGCCAGTAGTAGAACAGGGGCAGGGGCCTACGAGCAGTACTTC. The chain carries TRBV19 and TRBJ2-7; 7 bases line up with TRBD1. The ends lost 4 bases at V and 2 bases at J; junction bases unmatched: 8. The CDR3 sequence is 15 residues long. Germline V lookup: CDR1 LNHDA, CDR2 SQIVND (reference sequence).